Sequencing of this TCR beta chain was carried out in a study of T cell responses to AZD1222 COVID-19 vaccine. The assay was immunoSEQ multiplex PCR, and TCRdb's table has in-frame clones only and misses some. The table records around 130,000 clones, about 88% of them present only once. Trimming stripped 3 bases from V and 4 bases from J, with 12 bases between. The CDR3 length is 14 residues. CDR1 LNHNV and CDR2 YYDKDF come from the germline V gene (reference sequence). The gene calls are TRBV15 and TRBJ1-2; no reliable D call. The material was peripheral blood, obtained 28 days after the second AZD1222 dose. The clonotype was recovered from an adult who received the AZD1222 COVID-19 vaccine. In DNA form, the CDR3 reads TGTGCCACCAGCAGTTACAGCCGCTCCTATGGCTACACCTTC. Protein sequence: CATSSYSRSYGYTF.